This TCR beta chain was recovered during a study of identical twins. Whole-study findings and limits: For cord blood, abundant beta clonotypes had fewer insertions, unlike memory repertoires, which showed none. A cross-sectional statistical analysis, not follow-up of the same donors, supported the conclusions.

The CDR3 has 15 residues. Trimming at V came to 7 bases and at J to 2 bases, leaving 10 bases not matched to a gene. Germline V lookup: CDR1 MDHEN, CDR2 SYDVKM. Only a few counts were recorded for this clonotype. Its antigen remains unknown. TCRdb re-analysed the 5' RACE reads in MiXCR, keeping a single row per CDR3 protein. The sample consists of about 660,000 distinct CDR3 sequences, around 8.3% of them appearing once. These data were also reused for a study on yellow fever vaccine responses in identical twins. That study adds: Twins' vaccine T cell responses were reported to seem partly convergent and partly personalized.

The TCR was taken from a woman aged 18-30 years in good health. The specimen sequenced was PBMCs. The V call is TRBV28, the J call TRBJ2-7, with 8 positions matching TRBD2. This CDR3 is CASTGGRLNPYEQYF. CDR3 bases: TGTGCCAGCACGGGGGGGAGATTGAACCCCTACGAGCAGTACTTC. Looking up the rest from reference TRBV28 and TRBJ2-7 gives the full variable domain: DVKVTQSSRYLVKRTGEKVFLECVQDMDHENMFWYRQDPGLGLRLIYFSYDVKMKEKGDIPEGYSVSREKKERFSLILESASTNQTSMYLCASTGGRLNPYEQYFGPGTRLTVT.